The 27 T cell receptor beta chains below were found in one sample sequenced in a study of cytomegalovirus exposure and HLA in healthy donors. The PCR was carried out with 60 Vbeta primers and 13 Jbeta primers. Using immunoSEQ multiplex PCR, the repertoire was profiled, and TCRdb retains in-frame clones only, with some absent. Here the sample spans 200,000 or so clones, 77% being singletons. The sequenced sample consisted of PBMCs. Every receptor here comes from a woman in her thirties in good health and CMV-seropositive.

J is TRBJ1-1 and V is TRBV18; possibly TRBD1 for D (6 bases). The CDR3 has 15 amino acids. The V end lost 0 bases, the J end lost 4 bases, and 12 bases lay between the germline ends. Germline loops: CDR1 KGHSH, CDR2 LQKENI. CDR3 sequence: CASSPPAQGRTEAFF. CDR3 nucleotides: TGTGCCAGCTCACCACCGGCACAGGGTCGCACTGAAGCTTTCTTT.

This clone was recorded a few times. This chain uses TRBV5-1 with TRBJ2-2; possible D gene TRBD1, 6 bases. With 3 bases removed from V and 3 bases from J, the gap between germline ends came to 21 bases. The germline gives CDR1 SGHRS, CDR2 YFSETQ. The CDR3 has 18 amino acids. The CDR3 loop reads CASSWDASGVPDTGELFF. DNA for the CDR3: TGCGCCAGCAGCTGGGACGCCTCAGGGGTTCCGGACACCGGGGAGCTGTTTTTT.

V usage is TRBV4-2 and J usage is TRBJ2-7, with a tentative D call TRBD2 (6 bases). This CDR3 region has 17 residues. Trimming stripped 2 bases from V and 2 bases from J, with 19 bases between. From germline, CDR1 is LGHNA and CDR2 YNFKEQ. Here the CDR3 reads CASSQPFDGGRAYEQYF. The CDR3 coding sequence is TGTGCCAGCAGCCAACCCTTCGACGGGGGTAGGGCCTACGAGCAGTACTTC.

The chain uses TRBV19 and TRBJ1-6; D is unclear. The germline gives CDR1 LNHDA, CDR2 SQIVND (reference sequence). The germline V and J ends were trimmed by 3 bases and 2 bases, with 11 bases remaining between them. CDR3 size: 16 residues. The CDR3: CASSMSLGTYNSPLHF. CDR3 sequence (DNA): TGTGCCAGTAGTATGTCCCTAGGCACCTATAATTCACCCCTCCACTTT.

CDR3 sequence reads: CASRSSAKDSKWEGYTF. CDR3 DNA: TGTGCCAGCAGGTCCTCCGCCAAGGACAGTAAATGGGAAGGCTACACCTTC. The chain recombines TRBV28 with TRBJ1-2, with a possible D match to TRBD1 (6 bases). This CDR3 comprises 17 residues. V lost 6 bases, J lost 8 bases, and 28 bases lay in between. Germline V gene lookup returns CDR1 MDHEN and CDR2 SYDVKM.

This sequence joins TRBV30 and TRBJ2-2, with 7 positions matching TRBD2. J lost 2 bases, V lost 1 base, and 7 bases had no gene match. Per the germline V gene, CDR1 is GTSNPN and CDR2 is SVGIG (reference sequence). The CDR3 consists of 16 residues. CDR3 amino acids: CAWSAPWGGNTGELFF. As DNA, the CDR3 is TGTGCCTGGAGTGCTCCTTGGGGGGGTAACACCGGGGAGCTGTTTTTT.

The chain joins TRBV6-6 to TRBJ2-1, with 12 bases fitting TRBD2. Per germline, CDR1 MNHNY and CDR2 SVGAGI (reference sequence). The CDR3 spans 16 residues. J lost 6 bases, V lost 1 base, and 4 bases had no gene match. The CDR3 nucleotides read TGTGCCAGCAGTTACTTCGGACTAGCGGGACCCAATGAGCAGTTCTTC. It is translated as CASSYFGLAGPNEQFF.

The chain combines TRBV7-3 with TRBJ2-7; 10 bases align to TRBD1. From germline, CDR1 is SGHTA and CDR2 FQGTGA. This CDR3 has 17 amino acids. V gave up 5 bases and J gave up 0 bases; unmatched junction bases: 10. This CDR3 is CASSRGQGGFSSYEQYF. CDR3 sequence (DNA): TGTGCCAGCAGCCGCGGACAGGGGGGTTTTAGCTCCTACGAGCAGTACTTC.

CDR3 sequence reads: CASRLAGTYNEQFF. CDR3 in DNA: TGTGCCAGCAGACTAGCGGGTACCTACAATGAGCAGTTCTTC. This rearrangement joins TRBV27 to TRBJ2-1; 9 nucleotides agree with TRBD2. CDR3 size: 14 residues. The ends lost 6 bases at V and 2 bases at J; junction bases unmatched: 2. CDR1 and CDR2 (germline): MNHEY, SMNVEV (reference sequence).

This clone appeared once. Other DNA variants within this sample encode the same CDR3. The chain combines TRBV6-5 with TRBJ2-1; D not certain. The germline V gene encodes CDR1 MNHEY and CDR2 SVGAGI. The CDR3 extends over 16 amino acids. Trimming took 2 bases from V and 0 from J, leaving 11 bases between them. The CDR3 loop is CASSYRRPSSYNEQFF. The CDR3 nucleotides read TGTGCCAGCAGTTACAGGCGGCCAAGCTCCTACAATGAGCAGTTCTTC.

The rearrangement links TRBV25-1 to TRBJ2-1; 8 nucleotides match TRBD1. CDR3 size: 15 residues. Germline assignment: CDR1 MGHDK and CDR2 SYGVNS. V lost 6 bases, J lost 4 bases, and 8 bases stayed unmatched. The CDR3 DNA follows: TGTGCCAGCAGCCCCGGACAGGGTATATACAATGAGCAGTTCTTC. Its protein product is CASSPGQGIYNEQFF.

The chain couples TRBV4-1 to TRBJ1-6; a possible D gene is TRBD1 (5 bases). The V gene's germline CDR1 is MGHRA and CDR2 YSYEKL. The CDR3 sequence is 16 residues long. With 3 bases removed from V and 8 bases from J, the gap between germline ends came to 17 bases. CDR3 loop: CASSHPDRGIYSPLHF. CDR3 in DNA: TGCGCCAGCAGCCACCCTGACAGAGGAATATATTCACCCCTCCACTTT.

The chain recombines TRBV9 with TRBJ2-7; the match to TRBD1 covers 8 bases. V lost 5 bases and J lost 6; bases outside the gene matches: 10. The CDR3 contains 14 residues. The V gene's germline CDR1 is SGDLS and CDR2 YYNGEE. The CDR3 bases are TGTGCCAGCAGTGTAACCGGGACAGGCCTCGAGCAGTACTTC. Amino acids: CASSVTGTGLEQYF.

V is TRBV6-5 and J is TRBJ1-6; TRBD1 agrees at 8 bases. CDR1 is MNHEY, CDR2 SVGAGI, per germline. V was pared by 2 bases and J by 8 bases, with 8 bases of the junction left unmatched. This CDR3 region has 16 residues. In DNA form, the CDR3 reads TGTGCCAGCAGTTACGGATTGGACAGGGTTGATTCACCCCTCCACTTT. This codes for CASSYGLDRVDSPLHF.

The chain employs TRBV19 and TRBJ2-3; 8 bases are a match to TRBD2. Germline V gives CDR1 LNHDA, CDR2 SQIVND (reference sequence). CDR3 length: 15 amino acids. The J segment lost 0 bases and the V segment lost 8 bases, leaving 7 bases of the junction unmatched. CDR3 sequence: CASVQRGTSTDTQYF. CDR3 bases: TGTGCCAGTGTTCAGCGGGGGACTAGCACAGATACGCAGTATTTT. The full variable domain, in which reference TRBV19 and TRBJ2-3 provide the parts outside the CDR3, is DGGITQSPKYLFRKEGQNVTLSCEQNLNHDAMYWYRQDPGQGLRLIYYSQIVNDFQKGDIAEGYSVSREKKESFPLTVTSAQKNPTAFYLCASVQRGTSTDTQYFGPGTRLTVL.

J is TRBJ1-1 and V is TRBV6-1; 10 bases are a match to TRBD1. V gave up 6 bases and J gave up 1 base; unmatched junction bases: 5. The CDR3 has 15 amino acids. CDR1 MNHNS and CDR2 SASEGT come from the germline V gene. The CDR3 loop reads CASRTGGVGNTEAFF. For the CDR3, the DNA is TGTGCCAGCAGGACAGGGGGCGTTGGGAACACTGAAGCTTTCTTT.

The chain combines TRBV25-1 with TRBJ1-5, with a possible D match to TRBD1 (5 bases). V gave up 4 bases and J gave up 3 bases, with 10 bases separating them. Germline CDR1 reads MGHDK; CDR2 reads SYGVNS. This CDR3 is 14 amino acids long. CDR3 amino acids: CASSGSGYNQPQHF. CDR3 bases: TGTGCCAGCAGTGGTTCAGGGTACAATCAGCCCCAGCATTTT.

V is TRBV2 and J is TRBJ2-1; TRBD2 aligns across 14 bases. CDR3 length: 15 amino acids. J was trimmed by 9 bases and V by 6 bases; bases with no gene match: 7. Germline CDR1 SNHLY, CDR2 FYNNEI. The CDR3 coding sequence is TGTGCCAGCAGCTTGGGACTAGCGGGAGTCGGTGAGCAGTTCTTC. Residues: CASSLGLAGVGEQFF.

This chain links TRBV28 with TRBJ2-1, with 7 bases matching TRBD2. V was pared by 8 bases and J by 9 bases, with 7 bases of the junction left unmatched. The CDR3 has 12 residues. Germline-derived CDR1 and CDR2 are MDHEN and SYDVKM. Written as DNA, the CDR3 is TGTGCCAGCGGGGGGTCGGGAGGTGAGCAGTTCTTC. Protein sequence: CASGGSGGEQFF.

The rearrangement joins TRBV7-8 to TRBJ1-4, with D possibly being TRBD1 (5 bases). CDR1 is SGHVS and CDR2 is FQNEAQ in the germline V gene. The CDR3 has 13 residues. The germline V and J ends were trimmed by 4 bases and 6 bases, with 9 bases remaining between them. This CDR3 is CASSWGGDEKLFF. DNA for the CDR3: TGTGCCAGCAGCTGGGGAGGGGATGAAAAACTGTTTTTT.

The chain has TRBV6-1 and TRBJ2-1; D is undetermined. V shed 8 bases and J shed 5 bases, with 13 bases lying between them. CDR3 length equals 13 residues. Germline CDR1 and CDR2: MNHNS and SASEGT. The CDR3 here is CASQWSPNNEQFF. The DNA for the CDR3 is TGTGCCAGCCAATGGAGCCCGAACAATGAGCAGTTCTTC.

This clone came up a few times. This chain uses TRBV2 with TRBJ1-5; no clear D gene. The CDR3 is 13 residues long. Trimming removed 6 bases at V and 1 base at J, with 7 bases between. Per germline, CDR1 SNHLY and CDR2 FYNNEI. Here the CDR3 reads CASRALSNQPQHF. CDR3 bases: TGTGCCAGCAGGGCTTTAAGCAATCAGCCCCAGCATTTT.

The gene calls are TRBV6-1 and TRBJ1-1, with 8 positions matching TRBD1. Unmatched junction bases numbered 7, after V lost 2 bases and J lost 5 bases. This CDR3 has 15 residues. In germline, CDR1 is MNHNS, CDR2 SASEGT. CDR3: CASSEHDRGITEAFF. The CDR3 coding sequence is TGTGCCAGCAGTGAACACGACAGGGGTATAACTGAAGCTTTCTTT.

This chain connects TRBV28 to TRBJ1-4; D is uncertain. CDR1 is MDHEN, CDR2 SYDVKM, per germline. Trimming took off 5 bases at V and 7 bases at J, with 14 bases between the two ends. This CDR3 is 14 amino acids long. CDR3 nucleotide sequence: TGTGCCAGCAGTCCGCGGGGATTGGGTGAAAAACTGTTTTTT. Translation: CASSPRGLGEKLFF.

This clone was observed a few times. This chain joins TRBV29-1 and TRBJ1-1; 10 nucleotides align to TRBD1. Germline loops: CDR1 SQVTM, CDR2 ANQGSEA. CDR3 size: 11 residues. V shed 7 bases, J shed 7 bases, and the junction held 3 bases outside the gene matches. CDR3 residues: CSEDRGVEAFF. The CDR3 DNA reads TGCAGCGAGGACAGGGGGGTTGAAGCTTTCTTT.

Concerning this clone itself: This sample also contains other DNA sequences that code for the same CDR3. The J gene is TRBJ2-5, the V gene TRBV19, with 7 bases fitting TRBD1. Germline loops: CDR1 LNHDA, CDR2 SQIVND (reference sequence). After removal of 2 bases from V and 5 bases from J, the junction contained 5 bases not matched to a gene. This CDR3 is 14 amino acids long. CDR3 nucleotide sequence: TGTGCCAGTAGTATACGACAGGGTGGGGAGACCCAGTACTTC. As protein: CASSIRQGGETQYF. Full variable domain (missing parts from reference TRBV19 and TRBJ2-5): DGGITQSPKYLFRKEGQNVTLSCEQNLNHDAMYWYRQDPGQGLRLIYYSQIVNDFQKGDIAEGYSVSREKKESFPLTVTSAQKNPTAFYLCASSIRQGGETQYFGPGTRLLVL.

This clone was picked up a small number of times. The chain recombines TRBV4-2 with TRBJ2-3; 8 bases map to TRBD1. V shed 2 bases, J shed 1 base, and the junction held 8 bases outside the gene matches. Germline CDR1 LGHNA, CDR2 YNFKEQ. This CDR3 contains 17 residues. CDR3 DNA: TGTGCCAGCAGCCAATCGCGCAGGGGGCGAGGCACAGATACGCAGTATTTT. Translating gives CASSQSRRGRGTDTQYF.